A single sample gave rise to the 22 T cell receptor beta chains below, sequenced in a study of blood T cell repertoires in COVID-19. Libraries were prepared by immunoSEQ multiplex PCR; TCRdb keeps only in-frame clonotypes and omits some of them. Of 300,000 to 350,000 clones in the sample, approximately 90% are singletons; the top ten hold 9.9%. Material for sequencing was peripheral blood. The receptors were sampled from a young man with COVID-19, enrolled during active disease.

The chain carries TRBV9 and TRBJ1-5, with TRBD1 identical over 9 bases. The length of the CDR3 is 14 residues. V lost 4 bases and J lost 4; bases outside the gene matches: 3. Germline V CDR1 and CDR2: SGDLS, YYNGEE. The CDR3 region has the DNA TGTGCCAGCAGCACCGGGACAGGGAATCAGCCCCAGCATTTT. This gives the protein CASSTGTGNQPQHF.

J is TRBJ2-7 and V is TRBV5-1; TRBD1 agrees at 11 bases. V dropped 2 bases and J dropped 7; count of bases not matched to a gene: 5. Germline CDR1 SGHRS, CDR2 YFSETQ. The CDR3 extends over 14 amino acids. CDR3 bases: TGCGCCAGCAGCTTTGGGACAGGGGGTGGGGAGCAGTACTTC. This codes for CASSFGTGGGEQYF.

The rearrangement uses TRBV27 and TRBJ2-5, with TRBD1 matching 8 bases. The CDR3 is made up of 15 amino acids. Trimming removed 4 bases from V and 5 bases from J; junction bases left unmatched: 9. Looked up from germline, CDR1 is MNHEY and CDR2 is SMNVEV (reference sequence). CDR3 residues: CASSSEAGQAETQYF. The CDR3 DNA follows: TGTGCCAGCAGTTCGGAGGCGGGACAGGCGGAGACCCAGTACTTC.

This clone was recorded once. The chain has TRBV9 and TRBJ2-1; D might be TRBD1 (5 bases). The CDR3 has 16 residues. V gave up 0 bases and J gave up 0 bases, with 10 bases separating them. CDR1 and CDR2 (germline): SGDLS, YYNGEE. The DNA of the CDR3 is TGTGCCAGCAGCGTAGCCGACAGAGGCTCCTACAATGAGCAGTTCTTC. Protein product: CASSVADRGSYNEQFF.

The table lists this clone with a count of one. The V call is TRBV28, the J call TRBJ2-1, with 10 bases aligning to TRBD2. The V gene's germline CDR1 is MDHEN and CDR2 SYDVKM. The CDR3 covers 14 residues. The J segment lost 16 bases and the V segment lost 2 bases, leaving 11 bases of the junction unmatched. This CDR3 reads CASSLRAGGPPPFF. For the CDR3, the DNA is TGTGCCAGCAGTTTAAGAGCGGGAGGGCCGCCGCCCTTCTTC.

The CDR3 protein is CASSPQGQGANEQFF. CDR3 nucleotide sequence: TGTGCCAGCAGCCCTCAGGGACAGGGAGCCAATGAGCAGTTCTTC. V is TRBV7-3 and J is TRBJ2-1; 9 positions match TRBD1. CDR3 size: 15 residues. The V and J ends lost 5 bases and 6 bases, in that order; junction bases with no gene match: 8. Germline V gene sequence: CDR1 SGHTA, CDR2 FQGTGA.

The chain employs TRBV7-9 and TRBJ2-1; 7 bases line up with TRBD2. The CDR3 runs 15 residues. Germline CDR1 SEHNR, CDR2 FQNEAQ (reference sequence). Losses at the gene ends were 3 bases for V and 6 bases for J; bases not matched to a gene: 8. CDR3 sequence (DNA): TGTGCCAGCAGCTTCCGGGACTACCCCTTCAATGAGCAGTTCTTC. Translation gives CASSFRDYPFNEQFF.

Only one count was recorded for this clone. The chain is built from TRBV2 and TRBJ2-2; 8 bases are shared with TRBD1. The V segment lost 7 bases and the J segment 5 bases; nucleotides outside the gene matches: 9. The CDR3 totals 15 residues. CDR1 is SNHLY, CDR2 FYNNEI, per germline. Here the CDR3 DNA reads TGTGCCAGCATGTCGGACAGGGAGGCTACCGGGGAGCTGTTTTTT. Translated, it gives CASMSDREATGELFF.

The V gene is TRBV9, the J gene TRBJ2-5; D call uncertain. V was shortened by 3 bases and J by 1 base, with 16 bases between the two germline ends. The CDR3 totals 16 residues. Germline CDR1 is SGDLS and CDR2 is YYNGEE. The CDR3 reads CASSGGTPVSQETQYF. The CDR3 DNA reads TGTGCCAGCAGCGGCGGAACCCCGGTCTCCCAAGAGACCCAGTACTTC. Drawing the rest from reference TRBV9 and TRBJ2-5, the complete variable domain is DSGVTQTPKHLITATGQRVTLRCSPRSGDLSVYWYQQSLDQGLQFLIQYYNGEERAKGNILERFSAQQFPDLHSELNLSSLELGDSALYFCASSGGTPVSQETQYFGPGTRLLVL.

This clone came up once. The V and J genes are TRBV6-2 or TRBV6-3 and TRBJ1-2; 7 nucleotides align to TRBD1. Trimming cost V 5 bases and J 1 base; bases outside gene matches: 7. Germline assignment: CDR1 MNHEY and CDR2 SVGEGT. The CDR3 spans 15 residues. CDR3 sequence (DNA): TGTGCCAGCAGTCCGTGGACAGGCATTAACTATGGCTACACCTTC. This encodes CASSPWTGINYGYTF.

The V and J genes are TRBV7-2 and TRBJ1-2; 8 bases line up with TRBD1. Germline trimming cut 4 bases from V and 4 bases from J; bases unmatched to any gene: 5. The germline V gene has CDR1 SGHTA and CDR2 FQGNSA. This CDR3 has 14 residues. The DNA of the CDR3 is TGTGCCAGCAGCTCGACAGGGGCGGGCTATGGCTACACCTTC. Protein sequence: CASSSTGAGYGYTF.

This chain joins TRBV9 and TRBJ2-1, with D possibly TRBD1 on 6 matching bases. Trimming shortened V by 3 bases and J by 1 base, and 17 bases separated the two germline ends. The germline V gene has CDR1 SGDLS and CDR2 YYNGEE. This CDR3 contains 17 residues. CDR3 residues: CASSAQGPQYSYNEQFF. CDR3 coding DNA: TGTGCCAGCAGCGCACAGGGACCGCAATATTCCTACAATGAGCAGTTCTTC. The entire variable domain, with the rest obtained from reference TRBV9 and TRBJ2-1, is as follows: DSGVTQTPKHLITATGQRVTLRCSPRSGDLSVYWYQQSLDQGLQFLIQYYNGEERAKGNILERFSAQQFPDLHSELNLSSLELGDSALYFCASSAQGPQYSYNEQFFGPGTRLTVL.

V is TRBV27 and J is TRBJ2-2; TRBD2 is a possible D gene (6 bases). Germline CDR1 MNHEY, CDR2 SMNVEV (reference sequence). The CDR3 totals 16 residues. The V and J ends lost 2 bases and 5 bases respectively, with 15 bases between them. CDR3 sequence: CASSLPGTLPTGELFF. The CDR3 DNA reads TGTGCCAGCAGTTTACCCGGGACTCTTCCTACCGGGGAGCTGTTTTTT.

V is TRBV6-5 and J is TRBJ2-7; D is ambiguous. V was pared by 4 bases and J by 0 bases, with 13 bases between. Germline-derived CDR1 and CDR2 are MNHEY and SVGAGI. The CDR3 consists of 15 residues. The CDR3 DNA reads TGTGCCAGCAGTTTTTATTGGGCAGGCTCCTACGAGCAGTACTTC. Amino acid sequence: CASSFYWAGSYEQYF.

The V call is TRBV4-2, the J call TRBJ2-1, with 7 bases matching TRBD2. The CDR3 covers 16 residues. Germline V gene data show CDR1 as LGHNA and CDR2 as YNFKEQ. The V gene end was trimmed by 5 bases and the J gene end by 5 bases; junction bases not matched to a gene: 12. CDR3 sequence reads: CASSAPSGSDNNEQFF. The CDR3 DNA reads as TGTGCCAGCAGCGCACCTAGCGGCTCAGATAACAATGAGCAGTTCTTC.

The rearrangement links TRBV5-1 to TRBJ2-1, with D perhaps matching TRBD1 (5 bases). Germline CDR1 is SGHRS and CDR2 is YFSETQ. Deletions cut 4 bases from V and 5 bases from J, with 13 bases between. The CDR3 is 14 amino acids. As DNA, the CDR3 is TGCGCCAGCAGCAAAATGGGGCAAGACAATGAGCAGTTCTTC. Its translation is CASSKMGQDNEQFF.

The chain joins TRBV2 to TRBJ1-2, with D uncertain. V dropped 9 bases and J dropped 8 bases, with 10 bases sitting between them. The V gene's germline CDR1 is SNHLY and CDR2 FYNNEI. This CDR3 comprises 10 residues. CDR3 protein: CASSKRGYTF. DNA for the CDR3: TGTGCCAGTAGCAAGCGGGGCTACACCTTC.

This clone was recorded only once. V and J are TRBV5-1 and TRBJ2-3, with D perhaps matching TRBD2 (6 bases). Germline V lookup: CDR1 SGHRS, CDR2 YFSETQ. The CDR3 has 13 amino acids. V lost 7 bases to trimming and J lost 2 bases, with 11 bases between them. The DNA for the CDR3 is TGCGCCAGCTCCGGGGACTTCACAGATACGCAGTATTTT. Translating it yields CASSGDFTDTQYF.

The CDR3 is CASSRTGLAGNYEQYF. The CDR3 nucleotides are TGTGCCAGCAGTAGGACCGGACTAGCGGGCAACTACGAGCAGTACTTC. This sequence joins TRBV6-6 and TRBJ2-7; 11 nucleotides line up with TRBD2. This CDR3 has 16 residues. The V gene's germline CDR1 is MNHNY and CDR2 SVGAGI (reference sequence). V was clipped by 5 bases and J by 3 bases; unmatched bases: 9.

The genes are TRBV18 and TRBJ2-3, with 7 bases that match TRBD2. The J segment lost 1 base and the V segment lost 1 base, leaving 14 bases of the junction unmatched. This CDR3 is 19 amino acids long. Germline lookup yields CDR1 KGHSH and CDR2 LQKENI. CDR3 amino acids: CASSPLIGRPSLGTDTQYF. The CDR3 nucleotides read TGTGCCAGCTCACCACTTATCGGGAGGCCTTCCCTAGGCACAGATACGCAGTATTTT.

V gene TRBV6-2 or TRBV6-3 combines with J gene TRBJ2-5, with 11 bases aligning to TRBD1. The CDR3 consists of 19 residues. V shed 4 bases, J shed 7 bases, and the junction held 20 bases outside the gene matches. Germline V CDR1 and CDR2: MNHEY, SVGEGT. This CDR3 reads CASSSNTRLGQGGIGTQYF. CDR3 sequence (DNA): TGTGCCAGCAGTTCTAATACGAGACTGGGACAGGGGGGAATCGGGACCCAGTACTTC.

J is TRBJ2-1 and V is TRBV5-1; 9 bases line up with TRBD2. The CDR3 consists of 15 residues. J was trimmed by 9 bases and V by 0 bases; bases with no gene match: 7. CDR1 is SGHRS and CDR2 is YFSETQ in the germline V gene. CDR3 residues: CASSLGPLAGAEQFF. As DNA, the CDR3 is TGCGCCAGCAGCTTGGGGCCGTTAGCGGGAGCTGAGCAGTTCTTC.